This record covers a single TCR beta chain. No antigen is known for it. Profiling relied on immunoSEQ multiplex PCR, and the TCRdb table lists in-frame clones only, not all of them. Among about 28,000 clones listed, more than 85% were seen once. Noted time point: recipient sample about 28 days before transplant, after cytoreduction. The germline V gene encodes CDR1 MGHRA and CDR2 YSYEKL. The trim removed 4 bases at V and 3 bases at J, leaving 12 bases unmatched. The CDR3 runs to 17 residues. The data were taken from a study of T cell clonotyping in hematopoietic cell transplantation. General study points: Cells were unsorted, so CD4 and CD8 contributions were not separated.

The receptor was isolated from a man between 45 and 60 years old with acute myeloid leukemia. Some clones in this sample may be carry-over from other donors' samples. The chain links TRBV4-1 to TRBJ2-3, with 8 nucleotides matching TRBD2. The source material was peripheral blood mononuclear cells, sampled before stem cell transplant. The CDR3 region is CASSLSPRGGQTDTQYF. CDR3 DNA sequence: TGCGCCAGCAGCCTCTCCCCCCGGGGGGGGCAAACAGATACGCAGTATTTT.